This T cell receptor (beta chain) originates from a study of blood T cell repertoires in COVID-19. Study at large: The origin of the acute and convalescent COVID-19 samples was the United States, Italy and Spain. From T cells, B-cell-depleted T cells, or PBMCs came the material, which was cDNA or gDNA.

Source study methods: Reference gene primer amplification gave nucleated cell count estimates. Generated by immunoSEQ multiplex PCR, the TCRdb table keeps only in-frame clones and is missing some. That table is the source of V, J and clone size, and D and trimming were worked out from the DNA. Altogether some 160,000 clones are present, around 90% being singletons, with the ten largest covering less than 3%. This clone was seen once. Germline lookup yields CDR1 LGHNA and CDR2 YNFKEQ. The V end lost 0 bases, the J end lost 6 bases, and 17 bases lay between the germline ends. The CDR3 is made up of 17 amino acids.

The chain uses TRBV4-2 and TRBJ2-2; weak D call: TRBD2 (7 bases). This receptor was taken from a man in his sixties with acute or convalescent COVID-19. The sequencing sample was made of peripheral blood. DNA for the CDR3: TGTGCCAGCAGCCAAGATCCGGGGGGCACGAAGTCCGGGGAGCTGTTTTTT. It yields the protein CASSQDPGGTKSGELFF.